This TCR beta chain is drawn from a study of blood T cells in healthy people across ages. With regard to this clonotype: The antigen remains undetermined.

A second PCR of 7 to 11 cycles used a sample-barcoded 5' primer and a J-beta primer mix. Samples each returned at least 3 million CDR3-containing paired-end reads. MiXCR, run by TCRdb on the 5' RACE reads, gives a single entry per CDR3 protein. The data show about 1.8 million distinct CDR3 sequences, about 50% seen once. Overall study results and limits: Donor CMV status, an unknown factor, possibly confounded changes in expanded clonotypes. Comparison with aged donors showed that long-lived donors had more naive CD4+ cells and higher diversity.

The CDR3 runs to 12 residues. The germline gives CDR1 SGHTA, CDR2 FQGNSA. V lost 1 base and J 8 bases, leaving 8 bases between the germline ends. This TCR came from a woman in her thirties or forties in good health. The material sequenced was blood. The chain is built from TRBV7-2 and TRBJ1-2, with D unresolved. For the CDR3, the DNA is TGTGCCAGCAGCTTAGTTACAACAGGCTACACCTTC. Its protein product is CASSLVTTGYTF.